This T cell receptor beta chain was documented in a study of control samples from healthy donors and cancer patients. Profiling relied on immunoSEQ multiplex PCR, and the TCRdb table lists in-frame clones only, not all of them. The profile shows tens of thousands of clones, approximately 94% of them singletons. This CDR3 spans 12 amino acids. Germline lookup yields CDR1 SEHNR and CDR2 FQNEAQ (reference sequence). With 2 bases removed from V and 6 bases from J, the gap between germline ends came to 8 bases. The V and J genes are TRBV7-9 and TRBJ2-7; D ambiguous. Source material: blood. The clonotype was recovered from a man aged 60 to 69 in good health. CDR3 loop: CASSLTLVEQYF. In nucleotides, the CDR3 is TGTGCCAGCAGCTTAACGCTTGTCGAGCAGTACTTC.